A single T cell receptor beta chain is shown here with its context. Its antigen is not identified. This record comes from a study of cytomegalovirus exposure and HLA in healthy donors. The CDR3 consists of 13 residues. Germline lookup yields CDR1 MDHEN and CDR2 SYDVKM. The junction had 4 bases not matched to a gene; V was cut back by 2 bases and J by 11 bases. Study results and limitations: A list of 150 to 200 TCR beta chains associated with cytomegalovirus was given. Near-uniform donor sequencing depth was presumed by presence/absence analyses. Most subjects had HLA-A and HLA-B alleles reportedly predicted accurately by TCR beta sequences.

PCR involved 60 Vbeta and 13 Jbeta primers. Profiling relied on immunoSEQ multiplex PCR, and the TCRdb table lists in-frame clones only, not all of them. Of more than 150,000 clones detected, approximately 84% appear once; the ten largest clones hold 2% to 2.5%. Sample: PBMCs. This clonotype was obtained from a woman aged 18-29 years in good health and CMV-seronegative. The chain links TRBV28 to TRBJ1-4; 8 nucleotides align to TRBD1. CDR3 DNA: TGTGCCAGCAGTTTAACAAGACAGGGGAAACTGTTTTTT. It codes for CASSLTRQGKLFF.